What follows are 21 T cell receptor beta chains derived from one specimen sequenced in a study of shared clonotypes between healthy human individuals (TCRdb year 2020). Libraries were built with the immunoSEQ multiplex PCR assay. Not all clones reach the TCRdb copy of this immuneACCESS table, which keeps in-frame sequences only. Checked studies attribute under half of the gap to unresolved V genes and leave the rest unexplained. The sample table records approximately 1.5 million clones; approximately 98.5% of these occur just once. Approximately 0.4% of the sample comes from the top ten. What was sequenced was naive CD4+ T cells sorted from blood. The cell subset or site label, read with the paper, signifies: CD45RA+ positively selected. The source of these receptors is a man aged 30-40 years in good health.

The chain couples TRBV11-2 to TRBJ2-7, with 7 bases aligning to TRBD1. Germline V lookup: CDR1 SGHAT, CDR2 FQNNGV. The CDR3 contains 14 residues. The junction had 6 bases not matched to a gene; V was cut back by 3 bases and J by 4 bases. The CDR3 sequence is CASSFPGQPYEQYF. CDR3 DNA: TGTGCCAGCAGCTTCCCGGGACAGCCTTACGAGCAGTACTTC.

The chain combines TRBV18 with TRBJ1-1; D is unresolved. CDR1 and CDR2 (germline): KGHSH, LQKENI. This CDR3 region has 16 residues. Trimming shortened V by 3 bases and J by 3 bases, and 17 bases separated the two germline ends. The CDR3 DNA is TGTGCCAGCTCACCGGCTTCGTCCGGGAGGGACACTGAAGCTTTCTTT. Its translation: CASSPASSGRDTEAFF.

This chain uses TRBV9 with TRBJ2-1; maybe TRBD2 (5 bases). CDR1 and CDR2 from the germline V gene are SGDLS and YYNGEE. V lost 5 bases and J 8 bases, leaving 23 bases between the germline ends. This CDR3 has 16 residues. The DNA of the CDR3 is TGTGCCAGCAGTCCCGCAGGACTCTTCGTTGGCTATGAGCAGTTCTTC. Its translation: CASSPAGLFVGYEQFF.

The chain links TRBV29-1 to TRBJ2-1; 9 positions match TRBD2. J lost 9 bases, V lost 0 bases, and 6 bases had no gene match. The CDR3 extends over 14 amino acids. Germline assignment: CDR1 SQVTM and CDR2 ANQGSEA. The CDR3 DNA follows: TGCAGCGTTGAAGATCCAGCGGGAGGATTTGAGCAGTTCTTC. It is translated as CSVEDPAGGFEQFF.

The chain employs TRBV29-1 and TRBJ2-1, with D perhaps given as TRBD1 or TRBD2 (5 bases each). Per the germline V gene, CDR1 is SQVTM and CDR2 is ANQGSEA. The CDR3 sequence is 15 residues long. V lost 6 bases and J 5 bases, leaving 20 bases between the germline ends. The DNA for the CDR3 is TGCAGCGTATGGATTGCGGTTGGGGGAAACAATGAGCAGTTCTTC. Translating gives CSVWIAVGGNNEQFF.

J is TRBJ1-2 and V is TRBV11-2; D is perhaps TRBD1 (6 bases). The V end was cut by 0 bases, the J end by 2 bases, with 13 bases between. The CDR3 sequence is 16 residues long. CDR1 is SGHAT and CDR2 is FQNNGV in the germline V gene. The CDR3 region is CASSLDPGGPNYGYTF. CDR3 DNA: TGTGCCAGCAGCTTAGATCCTGGGGGGCCCAACTATGGCTACACCTTC.

This clone has just one count. The chain links TRBV5-1 to TRBJ2-2; TRBD2 agrees at 7 bases. The germline CDR1 and CDR2 sequences are SGHRS and YFSETQ. CDR3 size: 16 residues. With V trimmed by 1 base and J by 2 bases, 5 bases remained unmatched. The CDR3 DNA reads TGCGCCAGCAGCTTGTTTGCTAGCGGAAACACCGGGGAGCTGTTTTTT. It is translated as CASSLFASGNTGELFF.

V is TRBV5-1 and J is TRBJ2-1; 7 nucleotides align to TRBD1. The germline CDR1 and CDR2 sequences are SGHRS and YFSETQ. There are 15 residues in the CDR3. The ends lost 1 base at V and 3 bases at J; junction bases unmatched: 4. The CDR3 nucleotides read TGCGCCAGCAGCTTGAGGACAGGCATCTACAATGAGCAGTTCTTC. Amino acid sequence: CASSLRTGIYNEQFF.

Concerning this clone: Other DNA sequences within the sample encode an identical CDR3. V and J are TRBV7-2 and TRBJ1-5; maybe TRBD1 (5 bases). The germline V gene has CDR1 SGHTA and CDR2 FQGNSA. CDR3 length: 13 residues. Trimming stripped 2 bases from V and 5 bases from J, with 7 bases between. CDR3 loop: CASSLRGDQPQHF. Here the CDR3 DNA reads TGTGCCAGCAGCTTACGGGGGGATCAGCCCCAGCATTTT.

This clone appeared once. The rearrangement uses TRBV10-2 and TRBJ2-7; 9 bases are a match to TRBD2. Trimming cost V 7 bases and J 4 bases; bases outside gene matches: 8. The germline V gene has CDR1 WSHSY and CDR2 SAAADI. This CDR3 is built from 14 residues. This CDR3 reads CASTLGLALYEQYF. In DNA form, the CDR3 reads TGCGCCAGCACCTTAGGACTAGCGCTGTACGAGCAGTACTTC.

V gene TRBV7-8 combines with J gene TRBJ2-3, with unresolved D. The germline CDR1 and CDR2 sequences are SGHVS and FQNEAQ. This CDR3 is 15 amino acids long. V was pared by 1 base and J by 2 bases, with 10 bases between. This chain's CDR3 is CASSLDLQFTDTQYF. The CDR3 nucleotides read TGTGCCAGCAGCTTAGATCTACAGTTCACAGATACGCAGTATTTT.

This clone occurred once. The same CDR3 arises from other DNA sequences in this sample as well. The chain has TRBV5-1 and TRBJ1-3; tentative D call: TRBD1 (5 bases). Germline CDR1 and CDR2: SGHRS and YFSETQ. The length of the CDR3 is 14 residues. V lost 1 base to trimming and J lost 1 base, with 6 bases between them. The CDR3 here is CASSLPGSGNTIYF. CDR3 nucleotide sequence: TGCGCCAGCAGCTTGCCAGGGTCTGGAAACACCATATATTTT.

This chain links TRBV4-1 with TRBJ1-4; D not certain. V was trimmed by 0 bases and J by 8 bases, leaving 10 bases between them. Per germline, CDR1 MGHRA and CDR2 YSYEKL. The CDR3 loop spans 14 amino acids. The CDR3 DNA follows: TGCGCCAGCAGCCAAGATCCGCGGTCAGAAAAACTGTTTTTT. This encodes CASSQDPRSEKLFF.

The chain joins TRBV13 to TRBJ2-3; 7 bases fit TRBD2. Losses at the gene ends were 7 bases for V and 7 bases for J; bases not matched to a gene: 11. Germline V gene data show CDR1 as PRHDT and CDR2 as FYEKMQ (reference sequence). This CDR3 is 14 amino acids long. The CDR3 loop reads CASIRAGEVNTQYF. The CDR3, as DNA: TGTGCCAGCATTAGGGCGGGAGAGGTTAATACGCAGTATTTT.

The J gene is TRBJ2-3, the V gene TRBV10-3; 12 bases map to TRBD2. CDR1 is ENHRY, CDR2 SYGVKD, per germline. The V gene end was trimmed by 3 bases and the J gene end by 2 bases; junction bases not matched to a gene: 3. The CDR3 totals 16 residues. The CDR3 DNA reads as TGTGCCATCAGTGATACTAGCGGGGGGTACACAGATACGCAGTATTTT. Translation gives CAISDTSGGYTDTQYF.

Concerning this clone itself: In the same sample, other DNA sequences code for this CDR3. The rearrangement joins TRBV29-1 to TRBJ1-1; the D gene is possibly TRBD1 (5 bases). The CDR3 covers 11 residues. Germline CDR1 and CDR2: SQVTM and ANQGSEA. Trimming stripped 4 bases from V and 5 bases from J, with 8 bases between. CDR3 region: CSVVGVTEAFF. As DNA, the CDR3 is TGCAGCGTTGTGGGGGTGACTGAAGCTTTCTTT.

J is TRBJ2-6 and V is TRBV10-3; D perhaps matches TRBD1 (5 bases). V gave up 2 bases and J gave up 1 base, with 9 bases separating them. This CDR3 has 16 residues. Germline V gene data show CDR1 as ENHRY and CDR2 as SYGVKD. CDR3 sequence: CAISETRVSGANVLTF. The CDR3 DNA reads as TGTGCCATCAGTGAGACCAGGGTATCTGGGGCCAACGTCCTGACTTTC.

This rearrangement joins TRBV27 to TRBJ2-7; 11 bases map to TRBD2. Germline assignment: CDR1 MNHEY and CDR2 SMNVEV (reference sequence). V lost 6 bases to trimming and J lost 4 bases; unmatched junction nucleotides: 11. The CDR3 runs to 16 residues. CDR3 in amino acids: CASRNRGTSGLYEQYF. Here the CDR3 DNA reads TGTGCCAGCAGGAACCGAGGGACTAGCGGATTATACGAGCAGTACTTC.

About this clone itself: Other DNA sequences from this sample encode an identical CDR3 as well. The CDR3 DNA sequence: TGTGCCAGCAGTTACGGCGGGAGAGCCTACGAGCAGTACTTC. As protein: CASSYGGRAYEQYF. The gene calls are TRBV6-6 and TRBJ2-7; 7 positions agree with TRBD2. The CDR3 length is 14 residues. Germline assignment: CDR1 MNHNY and CDR2 SVGAGI (reference sequence). J lost 2 bases, V lost 2 bases, and 3 bases had no gene match.

This sequence joins TRBV28 and TRBJ2-1, with a possible D match to TRBD1 (5 bases). V lost 6 bases and J 3 bases, leaving 12 bases between the germline ends. CDR3 length equals 14 residues. Germline-derived CDR1 and CDR2 are MDHEN and SYDVKM. CDR3 residues: CASRKGLVYNEQFF. The CDR3 nucleotides read TGTGCCAGCAGAAAGGGGCTTGTCTACAATGAGCAGTTCTTC.

This rearrangement joins TRBV7-9 to TRBJ2-3; D is unresolved. Germline CDR1 reads SEHNR; CDR2 reads FQNEAQ (reference sequence). This CDR3 has 15 residues. V was cut by 5 bases and J by 2 bases, with 14 bases left in between. CDR3 DNA: TGTGCCAGCAGCCCACGTATTAAAGACACAGATACGCAGTATTTT. Protein sequence: CASSPRIKDTDTQYF.